This T cell receptor beta chain was retrieved from a study of early stage breast cancer tumors. Germline assignment: CDR1 LGHNA and CDR2 YSLEER. The CDR3 extends over 15 amino acids. Trimming took off 4 bases at V and 4 bases at J, with 16 bases between the two ends. Study-level results: Enriched TCRB sequences shared across patients were mostly commonly generated sequences. Tumors had approximately 2.5-fold higher T cell density and higher clonality than adjacent normal breast tissue.

Only in-frame clones appear in the TCRdb table, and some are missing; sequencing was by immunoSEQ multiplex PCR. The sample shows fewer than 15,000 clones, roughly 84% of them seen only once. In regard to this clone: Its antigen is unidentified.

What was sequenced was normal breast tissue next to the tumor. This TCR derives from a person in their thirties with breast cancer. The V gene is TRBV4-3, the J gene TRBJ1-2; D unresolved. For the CDR3, the DNA is TGCGCCAGCAGCCCAGATCTAAACAGCCCCTATGGCTACACCTTC. Its translation: CASSPDLNSPYGYTF.